The T cell receptor (beta chain) under discussion was sequenced for a study of cytomegalovirus exposure and HLA in healthy donors (dated by TCRdb to about 2017). Background for the entire study: An earlier analysis of several hundred of the donors reported 276 Gb of sequence data and 95 million to 130 million unique TCR beta sequences obtained from about 200 million T cells. Roughly 300 gigabases of sequencing data and tens of millions of unique TCR sequences were included in an early release covering about 700 HLA-typed donors. Of the roughly 400 genotyped donors, roughly 85% fell in the genetic ancestry cluster associated with self-reported Caucasian donors. The study aimed to test whether signatures of past pathogen exposure could be identified by cataloging public T cell receptors. Using immunosequencing, the study profiled T cell repertoires from around 670 subjects and related those repertoires to cytomegalovirus serostatus. Besides the first cohort of roughly 660 subjects, a separate validation cohort made up of 120 different subjects was used. The study combined high-throughput TCR immunosequencing, statistical association of individual TCRs with disease status, and machine learning to predict cytomegalovirus infection status. A later analysis re-examined previously published TCR beta repertoires from hundreds of donors and added high-resolution HLA genotyping to investigate patterns of TCR occurrence. Rather than using new phenotypic data, the later analysis identified candidate immune exposures from TCR beta sequences and from how often those sequences occurred across donors. An earlier analysis of around 580 of the donors used high-throughput TCR beta sequencing to judge whether each TCR beta V gene segment behaved as functional or pseudogenic. Donor age, sex, ethnicity and CMV serostatus were collected together with the repertoire data. In a later genetic analysis, genome-wide SNP genotypes for about three fifths of the 666 donors were used, and that subset was treated as a discovery cohort. Every discovery cohort repertoire had been produced on one sequencing platform. HLA typing covered class I and class II loci at four-digit resolution. The number of typed donors differed by locus: about 620-640 for A, B, C, DRB1 and DQB1; 500 to 550 for DQA1; approximately 610 for DPA1; and about 450 for DPB1. Several DR-DQ haplotypes were handled as single units for association and clustering, since linkage in the cohort was strong. Across under 500 genotyped donors of the cohort, an average of 235,054 unique TCR beta nucleotide sequences per donor were sequenced, and roughly a sixth of those sequences were non-productive. Results and caveats for the whole study, not just this receptor: The classifier was reported to diagnose cytomegalovirus status with high specificity and sensitivity in both the original and validation cohorts. Specific HLA alleles were associated with 18,000 or so TCR beta sequences at a false discovery rate of 0.05 in a later analysis. A cluster of highly shared sequence variants was judged likely to represent a technical artifact of the sequencing pipeline. A later genetic analysis associated a missense DCLRE1C variant with V-gene and J-gene trimming of TCR beta chains, and an independent cohort replicated the association. Because HLA typing was unavailable for some donors at each locus, only the typed subset was used in association tests. In a later genetic analysis, fewer N-insertions in productive TCRs were reported among donors in an Asian-associated ancestry cluster than the approximately 670-donor mean. Over 15 rarely observed V segments, including chromosome 9 orphons, were excluded from the earlier analysis of some 590 of the donors because counts were too low. A further reported finding was that TCR beta sequences accurately predicted the HLA-A and HLA-B alleles for most subjects in the first cohort. It was suggested by the authors that the approach could potentially be generalized to other disease states and immunological phenotypes. A total of 150 to 200 TCR beta chains were listed by the study as associated with cytomegalovirus. The cohort was sequenced for TCR beta chains only, and without alpha or paired-chain data the features that could be detected were limited. The presence/absence analyses assumed that sequencing depth was roughly uniform across donors, and that assumption may not be true. Compared with equally common non-associated chains, HLA-associated TCR beta chains in a later analysis were more clonally expanded and had lower generation probabilities. According to a later analysis, TCR association rates differed among HLA loci, with DRB1 alleles showing the most associated TCRs and HLA-C alleles showing the fewest. According to a later analysis, most CMV-associated TCR beta chains appeared to be HLA-restricted, and the HLA associations seemed to be driven largely by CMV exposure. For the cohort, immune exposure information was limited to CMV serostatus. An earlier analysis of 450 to 750 of the donors showed that most TCR beta V segments appeared in productive rearrangements either about 87% or about 30% of the time, which broadly matched IMGT annotations. Linkage disequilibrium might explain the correlated functional status among segregating V segments, but an unknown experimental factor could not be excluded. Some IMGT-functional V segments, including TRBV6-2 and TRBV6-3, could not be told apart with the 87-base-pair reads, so those segments were excluded. Most TCR sequences were seen in very few donors, while some public TCRs were found in many individuals. Strong co-occurrence of HLA alleles, especially DR and DQ, made assigning TCR associations to individual alleles difficult. A few of the identified cytomegalovirus-associated TCR beta chains were confirmed in vitro to be specific for cytomegalovirus antigens. Several of the top co-occurrence clusters appeared to be linked to parvovirus B19, influenza, CMV and Epstein-Barr virus, according to a later analysis.

Receptor amplification or capture employed the immunoSEQ multiplex PCR assay. For the multiplex PCR, a mixture combining 60 forward primers for TCR Vbeta segments and 13 reverse primers for TCR Jbeta segments was used. The CDR3 region of rearranged TCR beta genes was amplified from genomic DNA with a multiplex PCR assay. Amplified TCR beta libraries were sequenced as 87-base-pair reads on the Illumina HiSeq System. The paper's data handling went like this. In a later analysis, approximately 74 million unique TCR beta chains were counted across the roughly 610 repertoires, and around 10 million of these chains were shared by at least two donors. A nearest-neighbor algorithm error-corrected the raw reads and collapsed the reads into unique sequences, merging closely related sequences to remove PCR and sequencing errors. To assign V, D and J gene segments, CDR3 sequences were aligned to IMGT reference sequences. Each retained sequence needed at least a six-nucleotide match to both a V gene segment and a J gene segment. Rearrangements were called productive when the CDR3 lacked stop codons and stayed in frame with V and J; all others were non-productive. Following IMGT convention, CDR3 was defined as the stretch from the second conserved V-encoded cysteine up to the conserved J-encoded phenylalanine. The earlier analysis of 587 of the donors excluded any sequence lacking an unambiguous match to a single V gene segment. An earlier analysis of almost 600 of the donors classified V segments as functional when productive rearrangements were above 56.7% and as segregating when the standard deviation between donors was above 5%. To diagnose cytomegalovirus status from the catalog of TCR beta chain sequences, a statistical classification framework was built. A later analysis assigned V and J genes by comparing TCR nucleotide sequences with IMGT/GENE-DB human TR gene sequences. The TCRdist pipeline was used in a later analysis to assign CDR3 sequences and most-parsimonious VDJ recombination scenarios. In a later analysis, every TCR beta chain was defined by the combination of its CDR3 amino acid sequence and its V-gene family, and reads without a unique V-gene family were dropped. To address suspected cross-contamination and a sequencing artifact, a later analysis removed under 600 highly shared, low-generation-probability nucleotide sequences. A later analysis calculated a clonal expansion index for each public chain from normalized within-repertoire ranks of inferred template counts. Generation probabilities in a later analysis came from a VDJ recombination model fitted to out-of-frame rearrangements, and those results were checked against IGoR. In a later analysis, hypergeometric tests were used to score TCR-TCR, TCR-HLA and TCR-CMV co-occurrence, with a repertoire-size bias correction applied to TCR pairs. False discovery rates were estimated in a later analysis by permuting HLA or CMV assignments 20 times. In a later analysis, co-occurring TCRs were grouped using DBSCAN, with TCRdist sequence similarity added in when clustering inside HLA-allele-positive subsets. Repertoires with fewer than 30,000 or more than 120,000 public chains, plus five repertoires with anomalous nucleotide sharing, were excluded from co-occurrence clustering. Here the immuneACCESS table is served through TCRdb, limited to in-frame sequences with V and J called. Missing clones are a known gap in these copies; in checked studies unresolved V genes cover under half, and the rest lacks a known reason. That table furnishes V, J and clone size, whereas the DNA furnished D and trimming. Within this sample are approximately 190,000 clones, with 81% of them counted one time only. The biggest ten clones account for around 3.5% of the sample.

V ends up 3 bases short and J 5 bases short, with an unmatched junction base count of 3. From the cysteine through the phenylalanine, the CDR3 covers 14 amino acids. The retained sequence is limited to the CDR3, 42 bases, with the frame set at the first base. The germline V gene (reference sequence) supplies CDR1 SEHNR and CDR2 FQNEAQ. This clone was observed a handful of times. This clone's antigen is unknown. Base-call qualities are not available, and no considerably larger clone is one nucleotide away. The cohort was made up of about 610 healthy bone marrow donors. Cohort members were all nominally healthy when sampled, although unrecorded immune exposures were likely present. The donor tested CMV seropositive, placing the donor among the approximately 290 seropositive members of the cohort. Every donor gave a peripheral blood sample, and the peripheral blood mononuclear cells from that sample were used for TCR beta sequencing. The Qiagen DNeasy Blood Extraction Kit was used to extract genomic DNA from the blood cell samples.

Material: PBMCs. The chain uses TRBV7-9 and TRBJ2-7; 11 bases in the junction line up with TRBD1. The receptor was isolated from a middle-aged man in good health and CMV-seropositive. The CDR3 amino acid sequence is: CASSFTDRGHEQYF. The DNA sequence is given as TGTGCCAGCAGCTTCACGGACAGGGGGCACGAGCAGTACTTC.